This T cell receptor (beta chain) was sequenced during a study of regulatory T cells in long-lasting Graves disease (dated by TCRdb to the early 2020s). For context, the study as a whole: In the newly diagnosed Graves' disease group, patients had been taking antithyroid drugs for less than 3 months. Patients with persistent Graves' disease were compared with patients with newly diagnosed Graves' disease using TCR sequencing and RNA sequencing of peripheral blood. The study was conducted in China and was registered as a clinical trial. A total of 33 samples underwent TCR sequencing, from about 13 patients with persistent Graves' disease and approximately 20 patients with newly diagnosed Graves' disease.

The full study reports these points: More public clonotypes were shared among persistent patients (roughly 3,000) than among newly diagnosed patients (966). Sequencing and analysis were limited to the TCR beta chain. Compared with newly diagnosed patients, patients with persistent Graves' disease had lower TCR Shannon entropy and fewer highly expanded clones, which suggests clonal expansion. The authors acknowledged the small sample size as a limitation that may reduce accuracy. Peripheral blood alone was examined, since thyroid tissue, which constituted the primary lesion, could not be accessed. Preferential use of TRBV28, TRBJ1-2 and TRBJ2-5 was observed in persistent disease, whereas TRBV20-1 and TRBJ2-1 were favored in newly diagnosed disease.

The meaning of the sample's time point label: newly diagnosed GD, antithyroid drugs for less than 3 months. For both TCR sequencing and RNA sequencing, RNA was extracted from PBMCs using TRIzol. The diagnosis of Graves' disease followed American Thyroid Association guidelines. The patients came from an endocrinology department in Xi'an, China. Each patient gave roughly 8.4 milliliters of peripheral blood, collected in an EDTA anticoagulant tube. Ficoll Paque Plus density gradient separation was used to isolate PBMCs, and no further T cell sorting was done. An Agilent 2100 Bioanalyzer and agarose gel were used to check RNA quality, and a NanoDrop 2000 was used to measure RNA concentration. Worth noting for this clonotype: It has no known antigen specificity. No base quality information exists; no much larger clone differs at one position.

The trim is 6 bases for V and 6 bases for J, with a gap of 12 bases between the germline ends. The CDR3 runs 13 residues from the cysteine to the phenylalanine. The read is trimmed to its CDR3 DNA, 39 bases read in frame from base 1. Taken from the germline V gene, the CDR1 and CDR2 loops are MNHNS and SASEGT. The method was multiplex PCR. Sequencing relied on an Illumina HiSeq 4000. TCR beta libraries were built with iRepertoire HTBI primers and Arm-PCR amplification of CDR3 regions. Gel purification was performed on PCR products prior to sequencing. In the authors' own workflow: A total of 62 TRBV and some 15 TRBJ segments were identified across samples and were used for gene usage analysis of CDR3 amino acid clonotypes. COPE and FqMerger were used to merge the filtered high-quality paired reads into contigs. BLAST was used to align contigs to the IMGT TRBV, TRBD and TRBJ reference genes, and CDR3 was defined following IMGT. Any clonotype with a frequency above 0.1% was classified as a highly expanded clone. Shannon entropy served as the measure of repertoire diversity, while the Gini coefficient captured V-J evenness. A clonotype was considered public if more than one individual shared it. The raw public reads went through TCRdb reprocessing: fastp at Q25, MiXCR clone calling, in-frame beta chains kept. Every distinct CDR3 protein forms one entry, paired with its most common genes and DNA. These V and J calls derive from TCRdb rather than the authors' analysis. The sample yields 400,000 to 500,000 distinct CDR3 sequences; about 14% were counted once. About 15% of the sample belongs to the ten largest clones.

The sample was also reused in another study, on T cells in Graves' hyperthyroidism and ophthalmopathy. Drawing on the second study: Stable Graves' hyperthyroidism was defined as no progression to ophthalmopathy during 18 months of follow-up. The hyperthyroidism patients were between 18 and 65 years old and newly diagnosed, with a disease duration of less than 2 months. Exclusion was applied to patients with uncontrolled infections, other autoimmune diseases, pregnancy or lactation. Clinical symptoms, serum thyroxine and TRAb, thyroid ultrasound, and orbital computed tomography formed the basis for the diagnoses. For the first round of RT-PCR on the TCR CDR3, the HTBI primer set was used together with the Qiagen OneStep RT-PCR kit. Blood samples also contained most of the expanded thyroid clonotypes (frequency above 0.001), which suggests that blood repertoires may reflect thyroid immune responses. A 13 V-J signature model separated ophthalmopathy from stable hyperthyroidism, with around 90% sensitivity and 81.08% specificity in cross-validation and 80%/75% in testing. In validation, progression to ophthalmopathy was predicted by the model with 70.59% sensitivity and 72.22% specificity, a median of 6.5 months before onset. TCR V-J signatures able to tell the groups apart were searched for in a discovery cohort of more than 90 patients, of whom 43 had Graves' ophthalmopathy and under 65 had stable Graves' hyperthyroidism. Prospective prediction of ophthalmopathy was tested in an independent validation cohort of 18 to 20 hyperthyroidism patients and 17 patients who later progressed to ophthalmopathy. The roughly 100 discovery patients were randomly split 7:3 into training and test sets. Thyroid tissue and blood T-cell repertoires from several Graves' hyperthyroidism patients were also compared in the study. Following sampling, methimazole starting at 30 mg daily was given to hyperthyroidism patients, and high-dose intravenous methylprednisolone was given to ophthalmopathy patients. Libraries were constructed in a second round of multiplex PCR, after which size selection and purification were carried out. Libraries were sequenced paired-end with 100 bp reads on an Illumina HiSeq2000. Raw data were processed with SOAPnuke, discarding reads with adapters, uncalled bases, mean Phred below 15, or no exact constant-primer or identifier match. COPE v1.2.5 was used to merge high-quality paired reads, and clonotypes were defined as unique nucleotide sequences. MiTCR v1.1 was used to align clonotypes to the IMGT TRBV, TRBD and TRBJ reference segments. Analysis was restricted to V-J combinations with a frequency above 0.0001, which covered 98% to 99.2% of repertoires. The TCS score was defined as the ratio of F50 (clonal expansion) to E x V (chaos), calculated using BLOSUM62-based TCRdist between CDR3 peptides within each V-J. Welch's t-statistics and random forest reduced fewer than 550 V-J features to fewer than 15, which were used in a naive Bayes classifier (R e1071). Sample size was not statistically predetermined, and blinding of investigators to group allocation was not performed. TCR Vbeta CDR3 sequencing of around 130 peripheral blood samples (over 40 ophthalmopathy, 75 hyperthyroidism and some 17 progressor patients) is reported in the paper.

The rearranged chain carries TRBV6-1 and TRBJ1-5; the D gene cannot be named for sure. This specimen was peripheral blood mononuclear cells (PBMCs), taken at new diagnosis, from a patient treated with antithyroid drugs. This receptor was identified in a woman aged 50 to 65 with Graves disease. Donor details come from another sample of the same person, matched by shared clones. Here is the DNA: TGTGCCAGCAGGAACGGCCATTTTCAGCCCCAGCATTTT. It translates to CASRNGHFQPQHF.